A single T cell receptor (beta chain) is shown here with its context. What it binds is not known. Clones were read by immunoSEQ multiplex PCR, and TCRdb kept only the in-frame ones, dropping some. The sample shows about 1,200 clones, roughly 28% of them seen only once. This entry is derived from a study of T cells in localized non-small cell lung cancer. CDR1 is LGHNT and CDR2 is FRNRAP in the germline V gene. The CDR3 is made up of 14 amino acids. Trimming removed 6 bases from V and 4 bases from J; junction bases left unmatched: 4. Findings and caveats of the study: Uninvolved adjacent lung, not tumor, had the highest T cell clonality.

The sequence derives from a male donor older than 55 with stage II lung adenocarcinoma. The chain is built from TRBV12-5 and TRBJ2-1, with 9 bases identical to TRBD1. This sample comprised normal lung tissue next to the tumor, obtained before any cancer treatment. CDR3 protein: CASGAGTGYNEQFF. CDR3 DNA: TGTGCTAGTGGGGCCGGGACAGGGTACAATGAGCAGTTCTTC.